A selection of T cell receptor beta chains follows, all from one sample in a study of regulatory T cells in long-lasting Graves disease. Via MiXCR, TCRdb re-called the multiplex PCR reads, giving one row per CDR3 protein. The sample lists 450,000 to 650,000 distinct CDR3 sequences; roughly a sixth were seen once. This same sample was also taken into another study, of T cells in Graves' hyperthyroidism and ophthalmopathy.

The material sequenced was peripheral blood mononuclear cells (PBMCs), taken at new diagnosis, from a patient treated with antithyroid drugs. All receptors derive from a woman between 40 and 65 years old with Graves disease. Both conserved end residues are part of each CDR3. Fields, in order: CDR3 length, V gene, clone size, J gene, D gene, CDR3 protein, CDR3 DNA. The D gene is left open where the match is weak. The listing skips clone size in some rows; elsewhere it reads once, few, many or a size class.

len: 15; v_gene: TRBV7-9; abundance: many; j_gene: TRBJ2-1; d_gene: TRBD2; CDR3aa: CASSLRRGIYNEQFF; CDR3nt: TGTGCCAGCAGCTTGCGGCGGGGGATCTACAATGAGCAGTTCTTC
len: 14; v_gene: TRBV5-1; abundance: many; j_gene: TRBJ1-2; d_gene: TRBD1; CDR3aa: CASSLGQAFYGYTF; CDR3nt: TGCGCCAGCAGCCTGGGACAGGCCTTCTATGGCTACACCTTC
len: 14; v_gene: TRBV6-2/TRBV6-3; abundance: many; j_gene: TRBJ2-7; d_gene: TRBD1; CDR3aa: CASSYRGQGYEQYF; CDR3nt: TGTGCCAGCAGTTATCGGGGACAGGGATACGAGCAGTACTTC
len: 14; v_gene: TRBV30; abundance: many; j_gene: TRBJ2-7; d_gene: NA; CDR3aa: CAWNQADLPYEQYF; CDR3nt: TGTGCCTGGAATCAGGCGGACCTACCCTACGAGCAGTACTTC
len: 17; v_gene: TRBV24-1; abundance: many; j_gene: TRBJ2-5; d_gene: NA; CDR3aa: CATSDTAGRSRQETQYF; CDR3nt: TGTGCCACCAGTGATACCGCGGGACGAAGCCGACAAGAGACCCAGTACTTC
len: 11; v_gene: TRBV5-4; abundance: NA; j_gene: TRBJ1-2; d_gene: NA; CDR3aa: CASSYDRGYTF; CDR3nt: TGTGCCAGCAGCTATGACCGTGGCTACACCTTC
len: 14; v_gene: TRBV18; abundance: many; j_gene: TRBJ2-7; d_gene: NA; CDR3aa: CASSPGGRLDEQYF; CDR3nt: TGTGCCAGCTCACCAGGGGGTCGACTGGACGAGCAGTACTTC
len: 16; v_gene: TRBV6-1; abundance: many; j_gene: TRBJ2-5; d_gene: TRBD1; CDR3aa: CASSINRGPIQETQYF; CDR3nt: TGTGCCAGCAGTATTAACAGGGGGCCTATACAAGAGACCCAGTACTTC
len: 14; v_gene: TRBV13; abundance: many; j_gene: TRBJ2-1; d_gene: NA; CDR3aa: CASSLTSRRNEQFF; CDR3nt: TGTGCCAGCAGCTTAACCAGTAGGAGGAATGAGCAGTTCTTC
len: 11; v_gene: TRBV25-1; abundance: NA; j_gene: TRBJ2-5; d_gene: NA; CDR3aa: CASSDTGTQYF; CDR3nt: TGTGCCAGCAGTGATACGGGGACCCAGTACTTC
len: 15; v_gene: TRBV6-1; abundance: many; j_gene: TRBJ2-7; d_gene: TRBD2; CDR3aa: CASSLSGGTPYEQYF; CDR3nt: TGTGCCAGCAGCCTTAGCGGGGGGACCCCCTACGAGCAGTACTTC
len: 14; v_gene: TRBV7-8; abundance: many; j_gene: TRBJ1-2; d_gene: NA; CDR3aa: CASSLASGDGGYTF; CDR3nt: TGTGCCAGCAGCTTAGCATCAGGGGACGGCGGCTACACCTTC
len: 14; v_gene: TRBV18; abundance: NA; j_gene: TRBJ2-7; d_gene: NA; CDR3aa: CASSLTVGTYEQYF; CDR3nt: TGTGCCAGCTCGTTAACAGTCGGGACCTACGAGCAGTACTTC
len: 14; v_gene: TRBV7-8; abundance: NA; j_gene: TRBJ1-5; d_gene: NA; CDR3aa: CASSFEGVGQPQHF; CDR3nt: TGTGCCAGCAGCTTTGAGGGGGTAGGGCAGCCCCAGCATTTT
len: 15; v_gene: TRBV20-1; abundance: few; j_gene: TRBJ2-3; d_gene: NA; CDR3aa: CSAGRGGASTDTQYF; CDR3nt: TGCAGTGCGGGGAGAGGAGGGGCTAGCACAGATACGCAGTATTTT
len: 12; v_gene: TRBV6-1; abundance: many; j_gene: TRBJ2-1; d_gene: NA; CDR3aa: CASSPLSNEQFF; CDR3nt: TGTGCCAGCAGTCCCCTGAGCAATGAGCAGTTCTTC
len: 17; v_gene: TRBV27; abundance: NA; j_gene: TRBJ2-1; d_gene: TRBD2; CDR3aa: CASSPGGSGGPEDEQFF; CDR3nt: TGTGCCAGCAGTCCTGGGGGTAGCGGGGGACCGGAGGATGAGCAGTTCTTC
len: 14; v_gene: TRBV28; abundance: few; j_gene: TRBJ1-2; d_gene: NA; CDR3aa: CASSWAAVRDGYTF; CDR3nt: TGTGCCAGCAGTTGGGCCGCGGTTCGGGATGGCTACACCTTC
len: 15; v_gene: TRBV18; abundance: many; j_gene: TRBJ1-1; d_gene: NA; CDR3aa: CASSQTGTSNTEAFF; CDR3nt: TGTGCCAGCTCACAAACTGGGACCTCCAACACTGAAGCTTTCTTT
len: 13; v_gene: TRBV12-3/TRBV12-4; abundance: few; j_gene: TRBJ1-6; d_gene: NA; CDR3aa: CASDKGSDSPLHF; CDR3nt: TGTGCCAGCGACAAGGGAAGTGATTCACCCCTCCACTTT
len: 18; v_gene: TRBV4-1; abundance: NA; j_gene: TRBJ1-1; d_gene: NA; CDR3aa: CASSQVIGGQYTTNEAFF; CDR3nt: TGCGCCAGCAGCCAAGTCATAGGGGGGCAGTATACGACCAATGAAGCTTTCTTT
len: 14; v_gene: TRBV5-1; abundance: many; j_gene: TRBJ2-4; d_gene: TRBD2; CDR3aa: CASSSPGLADIQYF; CDR3nt: TGCGCCAGCAGCTCCCCAGGACTAGCCGACATTCAGTACTTC
len: 14; v_gene: TRBV19; abundance: few; j_gene: TRBJ1-5; d_gene: NA; CDR3aa: CASARTVSNQPQHF; CDR3nt: TGTGCCAGTGCCCGGACAGTTAGCAATCAGCCCCAGCATTTT
len: 17; v_gene: TRBV12-3/TRBV12-4; abundance: NA; j_gene: TRBJ1-6; d_gene: NA; CDR3aa: CASSSGRPSSYNSPLHF; CDR3nt: TGTGCCAGCAGTTCGGGACGGCCGAGCTCCTATAATTCACCCCTCCACTTT
len: 12; v_gene: TRBV10-2; abundance: few; j_gene: TRBJ2-1; d_gene: NA; CDR3aa: CASSIGPNEQFF; CDR3nt: TGCGCCAGCAGCATAGGTCCCAATGAGCAGTTCTTC
len: 16; v_gene: TRBV15; abundance: few; j_gene: TRBJ2-7; d_gene: NA; CDR3aa: CATSRERGSVNYEQYF; CDR3nt: TGTGCCACCAGCAGAGAGAGGGGCTCTGTGAATTACGAGCAGTACTTC
len: 19; v_gene: TRBV11-2; abundance: few; j_gene: TRBJ2-2; d_gene: TRBD2; CDR3aa: CASSLSGLAGGTNTGELFF; CDR3nt: TGTGCCAGCAGCTTATCAGGTCTAGCGGGGGGGACGAACACCGGGGAGCTGTTTTTT
len: 15; v_gene: TRBV19; abundance: few; j_gene: TRBJ2-5; d_gene: NA; CDR3aa: CASSNERVTQETQYF; CDR3nt: TGTGCCAGTAGTAACGAGCGGGTAACCCAAGAGACCCAGTACTTC
len: 16; v_gene: TRBV3-1; abundance: many; j_gene: TRBJ2-5; d_gene: TRBD1; CDR3aa: CASSQEQGSRIWTQYF; CDR3nt: TGTGCCAGCAGCCAGGAACAGGGGAGTCGAATATGGACCCAGTACTTC
len: 15; v_gene: TRBV2; abundance: many; j_gene: TRBJ1-1; d_gene: NA; CDR3aa: CASTQDSPMNTEAFF; CDR3nt: TGTGCCAGCACTCAGGACAGCCCTATGAACACTGAAGCTTTCTTT
len: 16; v_gene: TRBV3-1; abundance: many; j_gene: TRBJ1-5; d_gene: NA; CDR3aa: CASSQGVAGVNQPQHF; CDR3nt: TGTGCCAGCAGCCAAGGAGTGGCAGGGGTAAATCAGCCCCAGCATTTT
len: 13; v_gene: TRBV19; abundance: NA; j_gene: TRBJ1-3; d_gene: NA; CDR3aa: CASRVAAGNTIYF; CDR3nt: TGTGCCAGTAGAGTTGCGGCTGGAAACACCATATATTTT
len: 16; v_gene: TRBV7-2; abundance: NA; j_gene: TRBJ1-5; d_gene: TRBD1; CDR3aa: CASSQGGIKGNQPQHF; CDR3nt: TGTGCCAGCAGCCAGGGGGGGATAAAGGGCAATCAGCCCCAGCATTTT
len: 17; v_gene: TRBV27; abundance: NA; j_gene: TRBJ1-5; d_gene: TRBD1; CDR3aa: CASSTPGTGGRNQPQHF; CDR3nt: TGTGCCAGCAGTACGCCCGGGACAGGGGGCCGCAATCAGCCCCAGCATTTT
len: 16; v_gene: TRBV25-1; abundance: few; j_gene: TRBJ1-6; d_gene: NA; CDR3aa: CASSDPRGCSGSPLHF; CDR3nt: TGTGCCAGCAGTGACCCCCGGGGTTGTTCTGGCTCACCCCTCCACTTT
len: 15; v_gene: TRBV5-1; abundance: many; j_gene: TRBJ2-2; d_gene: NA; CDR3aa: CASSFWGGDTGELFF; CDR3nt: TGCGCCAGCAGCTTTTGGGGGGGCGACACCGGGGAGCTGTTTTTT
len: 14; v_gene: TRBV12-5; abundance: many; j_gene: TRBJ1-1; d_gene: TRBD1; CDR3aa: CASGDGTGVAEAFF; CDR3nt: TGTGCTAGTGGTGATGGGACAGGGGTTGCGGAAGCTTTCTTT
len: 13; v_gene: TRBV20-1; abundance: NA; j_gene: TRBJ1-3; d_gene: NA; CDR3aa: CSASGGTGNTIYF; CDR3nt: TGCAGTGCTAGTGGGGGTACTGGAAACACCATATATTTT
len: 13; v_gene: TRBV5-1; abundance: many; j_gene: TRBJ1-1; d_gene: NA; CDR3aa: CASRRPTGGEAFF; CDR3nt: TGCGCCAGCAGGCGTCCCACCGGCGGTGAAGCTTTCTTT
len: 13; v_gene: TRBV5-1; abundance: many; j_gene: TRBJ2-7; d_gene: NA; CDR3aa: CASSLESGDEQYF; CDR3nt: TGCGCCAGCAGCTTGGAGTCGGGTGACGAGCAGTACTTC
len: 14; v_gene: TRBV2; abundance: NA; j_gene: TRBJ2-3; d_gene: TRBD1; CDR3aa: CASSWTGDTDTQYF; CDR3nt: TGTGCCAGCAGTTGGACAGGGGACACAGATACGCAGTATTTT
len: 16; v_gene: TRBV10-3; abundance: many; j_gene: TRBJ2-7; d_gene: TRBD1; CDR3aa: CAIKERVGQGNYEQYF; CDR3nt: TGTGCCATCAAGGAACGTGTTGGACAGGGGAACTACGAGCAGTACTTC
len: 15; v_gene: TRBV4-1; abundance: NA; j_gene: TRBJ1-2; d_gene: TRBD1; CDR3aa: CASSQNRGANYGYTF; CDR3nt: TGCGCCAGCAGCCAAAACAGGGGAGCTAACTATGGCTACACCTTC
len: 17; v_gene: TRBV7-9; abundance: few; j_gene: TRBJ1-6; d_gene: TRBD1; CDR3aa: CASSLATIGQGNSPLHF; CDR3nt: TGTGCCAGCAGCTTAGCCACCATTGGACAGGGGAATTCACCCCTCCACTTT
len: 13; v_gene: TRBV10-3; abundance: NA; j_gene: TRBJ1-1; d_gene: NA; CDR3aa: CAISDLDSSEAFF; CDR3nt: TGTGCCATCAGTGATTTGGACTCATCTGAAGCTTTCTTT
len: 13; v_gene: TRBV29-1; abundance: NA; j_gene: TRBJ2-1; d_gene: NA; CDR3aa: CSVGRALGNEQFF; CDR3nt: TGCAGCGTCGGCCGGGCCCTAGGTAATGAGCAGTTCTTC
len: 14; v_gene: TRBV9; abundance: many; j_gene: TRBJ2-7; d_gene: TRBD1; CDR3aa: CASSAWDRVNEQYF; CDR3nt: TGTGCCAGCAGCGCATGGGACAGGGTCAACGAGCAGTACTTC
len: 12; v_gene: TRBV11-2; abundance: many; j_gene: TRBJ1-3; d_gene: NA; CDR3aa: CASSLEGSSIYF; CDR3nt: TGTGCCAGCAGCTTGGAGGGGAGTTCCATATATTTT
len: 17; v_gene: TRBV28; abundance: NA; j_gene: TRBJ2-2; d_gene: TRBD2; CDR3aa: CASSSPERGPNTGELFF; CDR3nt: TGTGCCAGCAGTTCCCCCGAGCGGGGGCCGAACACCGGGGAGCTGTTTTTT
len: 16; v_gene: TRBV7-9; abundance: NA; j_gene: TRBJ2-5; d_gene: TRBD2; CDR3aa: CASSGVAGGIQETQYF; CDR3nt: TGTGCCAGCAGTGGAGTAGCGGGGGGAATACAAGAGACCCAGTACTTC
len: 15; v_gene: TRBV5-1; abundance: NA; j_gene: TRBJ2-5; d_gene: NA; CDR3aa: CASRLSGYSQETQYF; CDR3nt: TGCGCCAGCAGACTCAGCGGATATTCGCAGGAGACCCAGTACTTC
len: 16; v_gene: TRBV12-3/TRBV12-4; abundance: many; j_gene: TRBJ1-1; d_gene: TRBD1; CDR3aa: CASSPIDRGRGTEAFF; CDR3nt: TGTGCCAGCAGTCCCATAGACAGGGGGCGAGGCACTGAAGCTTTCTTT
len: 15; v_gene: TRBV5-4; abundance: NA; j_gene: TRBJ2-5; d_gene: NA; CDR3aa: CASSLGYRSQETQYF; CDR3nt: TGTGCCAGCAGCTTGGGCTACCGGAGTCAAGAGACCCAGTACTTC
len: 17; v_gene: TRBV3-1; abundance: few; j_gene: TRBJ1-6; d_gene: NA; CDR3aa: CASSQPGTLNNNSPLHF; CDR3nt: TGTGCCAGCAGCCAACCCGGGACACTGAACAATAATTCACCCCTCCACTTT